This TCR beta chain was found in a study of identical twins. Study findings and constraints: Fewer insertions characterized abundant cord blood beta clonotypes, whereas memory repertoires showed none.

One entry per CDR3 protein results from TCRdb running MiXCR on the 5' RACE reads. The sample carries 520,000 or so distinct CDR3 sequences, around 20% recorded once. This clonotype was observed a few times. Its antigen is currently unknown. The same data also went into a second study, on T cells expressing NK-cell markers. In that study: For about six donors, the dominant NKG2C+ clonotypes made up about 1.0-7.5% of their CD8+ T cells. The same clonotypes also predominated in the CD3+CD56-NKG2C+ fraction of several donors.

The sample was CD4+ T cells sorted from blood. The sequence was obtained from a woman aged 18-29 years in good health.

CDR3 sequence: CSAPRTGEQYF. The CDR3 DNA follows: TGCAGTGCTCCTAGGACGGGAGAGCAGTACTTC. The chain couples TRBV20-1 to TRBJ2-7, with D possibly TRBD2 on 5 matching bases. CDR1 and CDR2 from the germline V gene are DFQATT and SNEGSKA (reference sequence). V was clipped by 5 bases and J by 7 bases, with 12 bases between them. There are 11 residues in the CDR3.